A selection of T cell receptor beta chains follows, all from one sample in a study of blood T cell repertoires in COVID-19. Assay: immunoSEQ multiplex PCR; the TCRdb copy retains only in-frame clones and omits some. The repertoire holds 120,000 or so clones, more than 70% seen once, with over 1.5% in the top ten. Sequencing used peripheral blood. These receptors came from a human donor in a cohort sampled during active COVID-19. CDR3s include the opening cysteine and the closing phenylalanine or tryptophan. The D gene is left open where the match is weak. Part of the rows lack a size; the others show once, few, many or a class for expanded clones.

D,size,J,V,CDR3,DNA
-,-,TRBJ2-3,TRBV5-4,CASKTGSYTDTQYF,TGTGCCAGCAAAACAGGGAGTTACACAGATACGCAGTATTTT
-,-,TRBJ1-6,TRBV27,CASTSPGKVYSPLHF,TGTGCCAGCACCTCCCCAGGGAAAGTGTATTCACCCCTCCACTTT
TRBD1,-,TRBJ1-6,TRBV5-5,CASSPFRDRASYNSPLHF,TGTGCCAGCAGCCCATTCAGGGACAGGGCGTCATACAATTCACCCCTCCACTTT
TRBD1,-,TRBJ2-5,TRBV19,CASSTRQGQETQYF,TGTGCCAGTAGTACCCGACAGGGGCAAGAGACCCAGTACTTC
-,-,TRBJ2-5,TRBV28,CASSPTRREKETQYF,TGTGCCAGCAGTCCGACTAGGAGAGAAAAAGAGACCCAGTACTTC
-,-,TRBJ2-7,TRBV2,CASRTSDSPIVEQYF,TGTGCCAGCAGGACCTCGGACAGCCCAATTGTCGAGCAGTACTTC
-,-,TRBJ1-3,TRBV2,CASTGYSGNTIYF,TGTGCCAGCACCGGTTACTCTGGAAACACCATATATTTT
TRBD1,few,TRBJ2-7,TRBV6-6,CASSYGRDRGTYEQYF,TGTGCCAGCAGTTACGGTAGGGACAGAGGAACCTACGAGCAGTACTTC
-,-,TRBJ2-5,TRBV5-5,CASSLGLEGQYF,TGTGCCAGCAGCTTAGGGTTGGAGGGCCAGTACTTC
-,-,TRBJ1-5,TRBV7-2,CASSLDRVDNNQPQHF,TGTGCCAGCAGCTTAGACAGGGTGGATAACAATCAGCCCCAGCATTTT
TRBD2,-,TRBJ2-1,TRBV19,CASSIGLAVTYNEQFF,TGTGCCAGTAGTATAGGGCTAGCGGTTACCTACAATGAGCAGTTCTTC
TRBD1,once,TRBJ2-1,TRBV18,CASSPRSGGSYNEQFF,TGTGCCAGCTCACCACGATCAGGGGGCTCCTACAATGAGCAGTTCTTC
TRBD2,-,TRBJ2-3,TRBV10-1,CASSESSGTSGRTRTDTQYF,TGCGCCAGCAGTGAGTCTAGTGGGACTAGCGGGAGGACCCGCACAGATACGCAGTATTTT
TRBD1,-,TRBJ1-1,TRBV30,CGVWGAGGTEAFF,TGTGGCGTGTGGGGGGCAGGGGGGACTGAAGCTTTCTTT
-,-,TRBJ1-3,TRBV30,CAWSGTGRGNTIYF,TGTGCCTGGAGTGGTACAGGGCGGGGAAACACCATATATTTT
TRBD1,-,TRBJ1-6,TRBV6-1,CASSESGTGGNSPLHF,TGTGCCAGCAGTGAATCCGGGACAGGAGGGAATTCACCCCTCCACTTT
TRBD1,-,TRBJ2-2,TRBV30,CAWSAGQGQTGELFF,TGTGCCTGGAGTGCGGGACAGGGTCAGACCGGGGAGCTGTTTTTT
TRBD2,-,TRBJ2-3,TRBV7-6,CASSLLAGSTDTQYF,TGTGCCAGCAGCTTACTAGCGGGGAGCACAGATACGCAGTATTTT
TRBD1,-,TRBJ2-7,TRBV7-6,CASSSDRGYEQYF,TGTGCCAGCAGCTCGGACAGGGGGTACGAGCAGTACTTC
-,-,TRBJ2-7,TRBV10-2,CASSEYLLDSYEQYF,TGCGCCAGCAGTGAGTATCTACTAGACTCCTACGAGCAGTACTTC
-,-,TRBJ1-2,TRBV24-1,CATSLRTTANYGYTF,TGTGCCACCAGTCTTCGAACAACAGCTAACTATGGCTACACCTTC
-,-,TRBJ1-5,TRBV7-9,CASSWREPQHF,TGTGCCAGCAGCTGGAGGGAGCCCCAGCATTTT